The source of this TCR beta chain is a study of CD4 T cells in relation to SARS-CoV-2 and coronaviruses. Study-wide background: TCR beta CDR3s were sequenced after roughly 10-day antigen culture of PBMCs.

Some clones are missing from TCRdb's copy, which holds only in-frame ones; the method was immunoSEQ multiplex PCR. The sample includes 20,000 to 25,000 clones, more than 65% of them seen just once. Regarding this clone: Antigen specificity is unknown.

The unexposed donors gave CD4+ T cells in about 2010-2018, prior to COVID-19. The cells were cultured for about 10 days before CD4+ T cells were isolated. The CDR3 is 14 amino acids. Germline V CDR1 and CDR2: SGHTA, FQGNSA. The J segment lost 4 bases and the V segment lost 5 bases, leaving 2 bases of the junction unmatched. This TCR was sampled from a human donor in good health. J is TRBJ2-5 and V is TRBV7-2; 12 bases agree with TRBD2. Material: CD4+ T cells from PBMCs, cultured in vitro. This CDR3 is CASSAGLAGETQYF. DNA for the CDR3: TGTGCCAGCAGCGCGGGACTAGCGGGAGAGACCCAGTACTTC.